One and the same sample provided the 4 T cell receptor beta chains below, sequenced in a study of blood T cell repertoires in COVID-19. Libraries were prepared by immunoSEQ multiplex PCR; TCRdb keeps only in-frame clonotypes and omits some of them. Among 150,000 or so clones listed, roughly 83% were seen once. The sequencing sample was made of peripheral blood. Source of these receptors: a woman over 75 with acute or convalescent COVID-19.

The chain uses TRBV9 and TRBJ1-6; D might be TRBD1 (5 bases). V lost 0 bases, J lost 4 bases, and 8 bases lay in between. In germline, CDR1 is SGDLS, CDR2 YYNGEE. CDR3 size: 15 residues. Here the CDR3 reads CASSVGQWYNSPLHF. DNA for the CDR3: TGTGCCAGCAGCGTAGGACAGTGGTATAATTCACCCCTCCACTTT.

The J gene is TRBJ2-2, the V gene TRBV7-9; 9 nucleotides align to TRBD2. Losses at the gene ends were 7 bases for V and 1 base for J; bases not matched to a gene: 1. The CDR3 totals 14 residues. Germline values: CDR1 SEHNR, CDR2 FQNEAQ (reference sequence). CDR3: CASKTSGNTGELFF. For the CDR3, the DNA is TGTGCCAGCAAGACTAGCGGGAACACCGGGGAGCTGTTTTTT.

The chain links TRBV2 to TRBJ2-7; 9 bases match TRBD1. The CDR3 covers 15 residues. V was pared by 6 bases and J by 1 base, with 7 bases of the junction left unmatched. Germline CDR1 is SNHLY and CDR2 is FYNNEI. CDR3 DNA: TGTGCCAGCAGGGGACAGGGTGTGATTTCCTACGAGCAGTACTTC. Residues: CASRGQGVISYEQYF.

The chain links TRBV5-5 to TRBJ1-2, with a weak D call TRBD1 (6 bases). CDR1 and CDR2 (germline): SGHKS, YYEKEE (reference sequence). Trimming removed 4 bases from V and 6 bases from J, with 16 bases in between. CDR3 length: 14 residues. The CDR3 region is CASSLSQGVHGYTF. For the CDR3, the DNA is TGTGCCAGCAGCCTCTCACAGGGAGTGCATGGCTACACCTTC. Combining the CDR3 with reference TRBV5-5 and TRBJ1-2 gives the whole variable domain DAGVTQSPTHLIKTRGQQVTLRCSPISGHKSVSWYQQVLGQGPQFIFQYYEKEERGRGNFPDRFSARQFPNYSSELNVNALLLGDSALYLCASSLSQGVHGYTFGSGTRLTVV.